The clone carrying this T cell receptor (beta chain) has only one observation. The data originate from a study of control samples from healthy donors and cancer patients. The length of the CDR3 is 15 residues. The germline V and J ends were trimmed by 7 bases and 4 bases, with 19 bases remaining between them. Germline values: CDR1 LNHDA, CDR2 SQIVND (reference sequence). Here immunoSEQ multiplex PCR was the method, and the copy in TCRdb shows in-frame clones only, minus some. This table has roughly 170,000 clones, about 93% appearing once. This chain links TRBV19 with TRBJ1-1; possibly TRBD1 for D (5 bases). Sequenced material: blood. This clonotype originated in a man aged 18-30 years in good health. The CDR3 protein is CASTVFGGIGTEAFF. CDR3 DNA sequence: TGTGCCAGTACCGTTTTTGGGGGGATAGGCACTGAAGCTTTCTTT.